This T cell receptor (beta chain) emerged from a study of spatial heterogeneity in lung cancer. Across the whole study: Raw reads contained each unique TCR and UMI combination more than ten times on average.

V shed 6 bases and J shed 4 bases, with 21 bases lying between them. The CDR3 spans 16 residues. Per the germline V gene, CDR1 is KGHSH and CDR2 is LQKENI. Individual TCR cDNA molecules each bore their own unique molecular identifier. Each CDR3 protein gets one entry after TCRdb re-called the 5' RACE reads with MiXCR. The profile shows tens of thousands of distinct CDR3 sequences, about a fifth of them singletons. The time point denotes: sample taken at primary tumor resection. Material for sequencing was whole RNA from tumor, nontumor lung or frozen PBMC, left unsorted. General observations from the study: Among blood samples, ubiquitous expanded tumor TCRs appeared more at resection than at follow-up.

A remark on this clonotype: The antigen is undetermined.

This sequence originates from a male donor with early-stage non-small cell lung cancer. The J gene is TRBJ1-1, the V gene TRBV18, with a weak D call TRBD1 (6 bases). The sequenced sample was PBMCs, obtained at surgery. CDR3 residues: CASSTSMAQGSTEAFF. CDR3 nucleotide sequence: TGTGCCAGCTCGACATCCATGGCACAGGGCAGCACTGAAGCTTTCTTT.